These 5 T cell receptor beta chains originate from one sample sequenced in a study of blood T cell repertoires in COVID-19. Produced via immunoSEQ multiplex PCR; TCRdb's table is partial and in-frame only. The data show a few hundred thousand clones, with around nine tenths seen just once and about 10% held by the top ten. Sequenced input: peripheral blood. Receptors were obtained from a man between 40 and 49 years old who had recovered from COVID-19.

The CDR3 region has the DNA TGTGCCAGCAGCTTAATCTCAACGGGAGCGGGAGGGAGGAATGAGCAGTTCTTC. Protein product: CASSLISTGAGGRNEQFF. The rearrangement joins TRBV7-7 to TRBJ2-1; 10 nucleotides match TRBD2. Germline loops: CDR1 SSHAT, CDR2 FNYEAQ (reference sequence). V was clipped by 2 bases and J by 7 bases; unmatched bases: 14. The CDR3 extends over 18 amino acids.

Only one count was recorded for this clone. This chain links TRBV19 with TRBJ2-7; perhaps TRBD2 as D (6 bases). The germline V gene has CDR1 LNHDA and CDR2 SQIVND (reference sequence). The V gene lost 3 bases and the J gene lost 0 bases, with 12 bases spanning the gap. This CDR3 has 15 residues. Here the CDR3 reads CASSIGGKGSYEQYF. The CDR3 DNA reads TGTGCCAGTAGTATCGGGGGAAAAGGCTCCTACGAGCAGTACTTC.

The chain carries TRBV6-5 and TRBJ2-7; 8 bases fit TRBD2. Per germline, CDR1 MNHEY and CDR2 SVGAGI. V lost 5 bases to trimming and J lost 3 bases; unmatched junction nucleotides: 3. The CDR3 is 13 residues long. In DNA form, the CDR3 reads TGTGCCAGCAGTCAAAGCGGGAGCTACGAGCAGTACTTC. Residues: CASSQSGSYEQYF.

The chain links TRBV19 to TRBJ1-1, with 8 bases aligning to TRBD1. J lost 5 bases, V lost 8 bases, and 4 bases had no gene match. Germline CDR1 LNHDA, CDR2 SQIVND (reference sequence). CDR3 length: 12 residues. The CDR3 spells CASAQGATEAFF. The CDR3 region has the DNA TGTGCCAGTGCTCAGGGGGCAACTGAAGCTTTCTTT. The full variable domain, in which reference TRBV19 and TRBJ1-1 provide the parts outside the CDR3, is DGGITQSPKYLFRKEGQNVTLSCEQNLNHDAMYWYRQDPGQGLRLIYYSQIVNDFQKGDIAEGYSVSREKKESFPLTVTSAQKNPTAFYLCASAQGATEAFFGQGTRLTVV.

This rearrangement joins TRBV29-1 to TRBJ2-1; D gene ambiguous. This CDR3 is built from 15 residues. The ends were cut back, 6 bases at V and 2 bases at J, with 17 bases in the middle. In germline, CDR1 is SQVTM, CDR2 ANQGSEA. The CDR3 DNA is TGCAGCGTCGCTCGTCCAGGTCCTACCTACAATGAGCAGTTCTTC. This sequence encodes CSVARPGPTYNEQFF.